This entry concerns a single TCR beta chain. The data are from a study of blood T cell repertoires in COVID-19. About the research overall: From the United States, Italy and Spain came samples of acute and convalescent COVID-19. The cDNA or gDNA used as material had been derived from T cells, B-cell-depleted T cells, or PBMCs.

Those enrolled in Seattle joined during active infection and were followed longitudinally afterward. In the original workflow: Using reference gene primer amplification, nucleated cell counts were estimated. The data were produced by immunoSEQ multiplex PCR, yet TCRdb's version contains in-frame clones alone and is incomplete. V, J and clone size are taken as reported in that table, and D and trimming were inferred from the DNA itself. The sample has 160,000 or so clones, 79% seen once. CDR1 is SEHNR, CDR2 FQNEAQ, per germline (reference sequence). The ends lost 3 bases at V and 5 bases at J; junction bases unmatched: 2. The CDR3 is 14 amino acids.

Sample: peripheral blood. This receptor was obtained from a woman aged 60 to 75 with COVID-19, enrolled during active disease. The rearrangement joins TRBV7-9 to TRBJ2-5; 11 bases fit TRBD2. The CDR3 loop reads CASSFRLAGETQYF. CDR3 DNA: TGTGCCAGCAGCTTTAGACTAGCGGGGGAGACCCAGTACTTC.